The present T cell receptor beta chain was sequenced within a study of human T cells and chemical hapten exposure. Turning to the study itself: Per-sample TCR yields varied mainly from small pooled library volume differences.

Someone pulled total RNA out of unfractionated whole blood. The CDR3 loop spans 14 amino acids. Germline V gene sequence: CDR1 SGHNT, CDR2 YYREEE (reference sequence). V shed 3 bases and J 5 bases; nucleotides not matched to a gene: 2. The study's library attached unique molecular identifiers to single cDNA molecules. In the source study's methods: From about 20,000 to 690,000 TCRs were found per sample, with a median of approximately 100,000. TCRdb ran MiXCR on the reads and lists one entry per CDR3 protein. None of the V and J calls come from the authors' own analysis; TCRdb made them. Here the sample spans fewer than 150,000 distinct CDR3 sequences, over 7.5% being singletons.

The receptor's source is a human donor in good health. Some clones in this sample may be carry-over from other donors' samples. This chain joins TRBV5-4 and TRBJ2-1; TRBD2 aligns across 10 bases. The material sequenced was whole blood. The DNA of the CDR3 is TGTGCCAGCAGCTCTAGCGGGGGTCACAATGAGCAGTTCTTC. This codes for CASSSSGGHNEQFF.